Below, 19 T cell receptor beta chains from the same sample are listed, as sequenced in a study of blood T cell repertoires in COVID-19 (TCRdb year 2020). Receptors were amplified or captured by the immunoSEQ multiplex PCR assay. TCRdb provides this immuneACCESS table in a form limited to in-frame rearrangements. Some clones are lacking; in checked studies, under half of them reflect an unresolved V gene, and why the rest are absent is not known. The sample table lists hundreds of thousands of clones, 70% to 90% of them with a count of one. The ten largest account for around 3.3% of the sample. Material: peripheral blood. The receptors shown here come from a man aged 18 to 29 with active or convalescent COVID-19.

This clone was seen once. The V and J genes are TRBV2 and TRBJ2-7; 9 bases align to TRBD2. Germline V gives CDR1 SNHLY, CDR2 FYNNEI. Trimming removed 4 bases from V and 12 bases from J; junction bases left unmatched: 16. This CDR3 is built from 15 residues. CDR3 sequence reads: CASSGYAGGGGKRYF. As DNA, the CDR3 is TGTGCCAGCAGTGGATATGCGGGAGGGGGAGGAAAGAGGTACTTC. Full variable domain (remainder filled in from reference TRBV2 and TRBJ2-7): EPEVTQTPSHQVTQMGQEVILRCVPISNHLYFYWYRQILGQKVEFLVSFYNNEISEKSEIFDDQFSVERPDGSNFTLKIRSTKLEDSAMYFCASSGYAGGGGKRYFGPGTRLTVT.

The chain carries TRBV6-5 and TRBJ2-1; D remains unclear. The CDR3 extends over 15 amino acids. Germline lookup yields CDR1 MNHEY and CDR2 SVGAGI. Between the trimmed V and J ends, which lost 2 bases and 1 base, there was a span of 9 bases. The CDR3 sequence is CASSYASPSYNEQFF. As DNA, the CDR3 is TGTGCCAGCAGTTACGCCAGTCCATCCTACAATGAGCAGTTCTTC.

This chain joins TRBV6-5 and TRBJ1-1, with D unclear. Trimming left V 5 bases short and J 10 bases short, with 20 bases between. CDR1 and CDR2 from the germline V gene are MNHEY and SVGAGI. CDR3 length equals 14 residues. CDR3 region: CASSPTTPVDRAFF. DNA of the CDR3: TGTGCCAGCAGTCCGACGACTCCTGTTGATAGAGCTTTCTTT.

V and J are TRBV18 and TRBJ1-4; D is unresolved. Looked up from germline, CDR1 is KGHSH and CDR2 is LQKENI. The V end lost 3 bases, the J end lost 0 bases, and 5 bases lay between the germline ends. The CDR3 contains 14 residues. CDR3 amino acids: CASSPRATNEKLFF. The DNA for the CDR3 is TGTGCCAGCTCACCTAGAGCAACTAATGAAAAACTGTTTTTT.

The rearrangement joins TRBV2 to TRBJ1-5, with D perhaps matching TRBD1 (5 bases). The V gene's germline CDR1 is SNHLY and CDR2 FYNNEI. The CDR3 length is 15 residues. V was trimmed by 3 bases and J by 4 bases, leaving 13 bases between them. CDR3 loop: CASSEEGIGNQPQHF. The CDR3 DNA reads TGTGCCAGCAGTGAGGAGGGGATAGGGAATCAGCCCCAGCATTTT.

The chain carries TRBV3-1 (or the pseudogene TRBV3-2) and TRBJ1-6, with 8 bases identical to TRBD1. The CDR3 length is 17 residues. The V gene's germline CDR1 is LGHDT and CDR2 YNNKEL (reference sequence). The V gene end was trimmed by 5 bases and the J gene end by 0 bases; junction bases not matched to a gene: 6. The CDR3 region has the DNA TGTGCCAGCAGCTCCCGGACAGGGAGCTCCTATAATTCACCCCTCCACTTT. Its translation is CASSSRTGSSYNSPLHF.

V is TRBV27 and J is TRBJ1-1; D possibly corresponds to TRBD1 (5 bases). Germline CDR1 MNHEY, CDR2 SMNVEV (reference sequence). The CDR3 covers 13 residues. V was trimmed by 5 bases and J by 11 bases, leaving 18 bases between them. The CDR3 loop reads CASSPDGPRGAFF. CDR3 sequence (DNA): TGTGCCAGCAGTCCCGACGGTCCCCGGGGGGCTTTCTTT.

Notes on this clone: Other nucleotide sequences from this sample produce the same CDR3. This chain connects TRBV28 to TRBJ2-1, with 11 bases lining up with TRBD1. Losses at the gene ends were 6 bases for V and 6 bases for J; bases not matched to a gene: 7. This CDR3 contains 15 residues. The germline CDR1 and CDR2 sequences are MDHEN and SYDVKM. The CDR3 region is CASSSPGQGGNEQFF. For the CDR3, the DNA is TGTGCCAGCAGCAGCCCGGGACAGGGGGGCAATGAGCAGTTCTTC.

The chain combines TRBV5-1 with TRBJ2-5; possible D gene TRBD1, 5 bases. In germline, CDR1 is SGHRS, CDR2 YFSETQ. The CDR3 length is 14 residues. V shed 5 bases and J shed 3 bases, with 14 bases lying between them. CDR3 in amino acids: CASSHGSTEETQYF. CDR3 nucleotides: TGCGCCAGCAGTCACGGGTCGACAGAAGAGACCCAGTACTTC.

The chain combines TRBV19 with TRBJ2-4; 12 bases line up with TRBD2. This CDR3 contains 15 residues. CDR1 LNHDA and CDR2 SQIVND come from the germline V gene (reference sequence). The V and J ends lost 11 bases and 9 bases, in that order; junction bases with no gene match: 14. In nucleotides, the CDR3 is TGTGCCTCCCAAGGACTAGCGGGGTTGCGGAGCATTCAGTACTTC. Translated: CASQGLAGLRSIQYF.

The rearrangement uses TRBV7-2 and TRBJ2-7; perhaps TRBD2 as D (6 bases). Trimming pared 5 bases from V and 1 base from J, leaving 15 bases between. Germline assignment: CDR1 SGHTA and CDR2 FQGNSA. The CDR3 contains 15 residues. DNA of the CDR3: TGTGCCAGCAGCCCACACGGGACTGTTTCCTACGAGCAGTACTTC. Its protein is CASSPHGTVSYEQYF.

The chain is built from TRBV7-2 and TRBJ1-2, with D unclear. CDR3 length: 15 residues. The V end was cut by 1 base, the J end by 4 bases, with 13 bases between. The germline gives CDR1 SGHTA, CDR2 FQGNSA. The CDR3 spells CASSLVHEERYGYTF. For the CDR3, the DNA is TGTGCCAGCAGCTTAGTTCACGAGGAACGCTATGGCTACACCTTC.

The chain uses TRBV5-1 and TRBJ2-7; maybe TRBD1 (6 bases). Germline V gene lookup returns CDR1 SGHRS and CDR2 YFSETQ. V shed 0 bases and J shed 0 bases, with 13 bases lying between them. The CDR3 has 16 residues. The CDR3 DNA is TGCGCCAGCAGCTTGGATCCAGGGGTGAACTCCTACGAGCAGTACTTC. Protein product: CASSLDPGVNSYEQYF.

The V call is TRBV11-2, the J call TRBJ2-2; 7 bases align to TRBD2. V gave up 4 bases and J gave up 5 bases; unmatched junction bases: 7. CDR3 length: 15 residues. CDR1 and CDR2 (germline): SGHAT, FQNNGV. The CDR3 spells CASSSSKRGTGELFF. Here the CDR3 DNA reads TGTGCCAGCAGCTCCTCTAAGCGGGGTACCGGGGAGCTGTTTTTT.

The J gene is TRBJ1-2, the V gene TRBV12-3 or TRBV12-4, with 7 bases that match TRBD1. V lost 8 bases, J lost 4 bases, and 7 bases stayed unmatched. The CDR3 is 13 amino acids. CDR3 nucleotide sequence: TGTGCCAGCGGACCCGGGACAGCCTATGGCTACACCTTC. Residues: CASGPGTAYGYTF.

The CDR3 coding sequence is TGTGCCATTAAGACAGGGACCGAGCAGTACTTC. The encoded protein is CAIKTGTEQYF. The chain recombines TRBV6-5 with TRBJ2-7; 7 nucleotides match TRBD1. The length of the CDR3 is 11 residues. Trimming removed 10 bases from V and 6 bases from J; junction bases left unmatched: 6. From germline, CDR1 is MNHEY and CDR2 SVGAGI.

This sequence joins TRBV11-2 and TRBJ2-1; D perhaps matches TRBD2 (6 bases). Trimming removed 4 bases from V and 7 bases from J, with 20 bases in between. CDR3 length: 16 amino acids. Germline-derived CDR1 and CDR2 are SGHAT and FQNNGV. The CDR3 sequence is CASSSPQFAGLNEQFF. The CDR3 DNA is TGTGCCAGCAGCTCACCACAGTTTGCGGGGCTTAATGAGCAGTTCTTC.

This rearrangement joins TRBV4-3 to TRBJ2-6; no definite D call. V was trimmed by 1 base and J by 5 bases, leaving 9 bases between them. CDR3 size: 15 residues. The germline V gene has CDR1 LGHNA and CDR2 YSLEER. The CDR3 coding sequence is TGCGCCAGCAGCCAAGTGTCTCAGAGGGCCAACGTCCTGACTTTC. It yields the protein CASSQVSQRANVLTF.

This rearrangement joins TRBV7-9 to TRBJ2-3; 7 bases fit TRBD2. V lost 2 bases, J lost 0 bases, and 2 bases stayed unmatched. The CDR3 is made up of 15 amino acids. Germline-derived CDR1 and CDR2 are SEHNR and FQNEAQ (reference sequence). DNA for the CDR3: TGTGCCAGCAGCTTAAGTAGCGGGAGCACAGATACGCAGTATTTT. Amino acids: CASSLSSGSTDTQYF. Filled out from reference TRBV7-9 and TRBJ2-3, the complete variable domain reads DTGVSQNPRHKITKRGQNVTFRCDPISEHNRLYWYRQTLGQGPEFLTYFQNEAQLEKSRLLSDRFSAERPKGSFSTLEIQRTEQGDSAMYLCASSLSSGSTDTQYFGPGTRLTVL.